These T cell receptor beta chains were read from a single sample in a study of cytomegalovirus exposure and HLA in healthy donors. Method: immunoSEQ multiplex PCR; TCRdb's copy keeps in-frame clones and lacks some. The sample table sets out 200,000 or so clones. Sequencing input: PBMCs. Source of these receptors: a girl aged 2-9 years in good health and CMV-seropositive. The CDR3 runs from the conserved cysteine through the conserved F or W. D genes are given only for firm matches.

j_gene: TRBJ1-2; v_gene: TRBV7-9; d_gene: .; len: 14; CDR3aa: CASSLGTANYGYTF; CDR3nt: TGTGCCAGCAGCTTAGGGACTGCAAACTATGGCTACACCTTC
j_gene: TRBJ2-5; v_gene: TRBV11-2; d_gene: TRBD1; len: 16; CDR3aa: CASRQPGQGRQETQYF; CDR3nt: TGTGCCAGCAGGCAGCCGGGACAGGGGCGACAAGAGACCCAGTACTTC
j_gene: TRBJ2-6; v_gene: TRBV27; d_gene: TRBD1; len: 14; CDR3aa: CASSRGYGANVLTF; CDR3nt: TGTGCCAGCAGCAGGGGGTACGGGGCCAACGTCCTGACTTTC
j_gene: TRBJ2-1; v_gene: TRBV5-4; d_gene: TRBD2; len: 17; CDR3aa: CASSLPGLAGGYNEQFF; CDR3nt: TGTGCCAGCAGCTTGCCGGGACTAGCGGGCGGCTACAATGAGCAGTTCTTC
j_gene: TRBJ1-5; v_gene: TRBV19; d_gene: TRBD1; len: 12; CDR3aa: CASRQGGQPQHF; CDR3nt: TGTGCCAGTAGACAGGGGGGCCAGCCCCAGCATTTT
j_gene: TRBJ2-5; v_gene: TRBV28; d_gene: .; len: 13; CDR3aa: CASSRRGKETQYF; CDR3nt: TGTGCCAGCAGCCGACGGGGAAAAGAGACCCAGTACTTC
j_gene: TRBJ1-5; v_gene: TRBV28; d_gene: .; len: 15; CDR3aa: CASSLRGQWSQPQHF; CDR3nt: TGTGCCAGCAGTTTAAGGGGACAATGGAGTCAGCCCCAGCATTTT
j_gene: TRBJ1-4; v_gene: TRBV5-1; d_gene: .; len: 11; CDR3aa: CASSLGQELFF; CDR3nt: TGCGCCAGCAGCTTGGGACAAGAACTGTTTTTT
j_gene: TRBJ2-7; v_gene: TRBV6-1; d_gene: .; len: 13; CDR3aa: CASRKTGISEQYF; CDR3nt: TGTGCCAGCAGAAAGACAGGAATCAGCGAGCAGTACTTC
j_gene: TRBJ1-1; v_gene: TRBV30; d_gene: .; len: 13; CDR3aa: CAWSGQGETEAFF; CDR3nt: TGTGCCTGGAGTGGTCAGGGTGAAACTGAAGCTTTCTTT
j_gene: TRBJ2-7; v_gene: TRBV11-3; d_gene: .; len: 13; CDR3aa: CASSRRSQDQQYF; CDR3nt: TGTGCCAGCAGCCGAAGGTCGCAGGATCAGCAGTACTTC
j_gene: TRBJ2-7; v_gene: TRBV27; d_gene: .; len: 14; CDR3aa: CASSFLAGNGEQYF; CDR3nt: TGTGCCAGCAGTTTCCTTGCGGGTAATGGCGAGCAGTACTTC
j_gene: TRBJ1-1; v_gene: TRBV19; d_gene: TRBD1; len: 16; CDR3aa: CASGGDRGYSTFQAFF; CDR3nt: TGTGCCAGTGGGGGGGACAGGGGATACTCCACCTTTCAAGCTTTCTTT
j_gene: TRBJ2-3; v_gene: TRBV5-1; d_gene: .; len: 14; CDR3aa: CASSLGGGTDTQYF; CDR3nt: TGCGCCAGCAGCCTCGGGGGAGGCACAGATACGCAGTATTTT
j_gene: TRBJ2-5; v_gene: TRBV10-1; d_gene: TRBD2; len: 17; CDR3aa: CASSEGRLAEYQETQYF; CDR3nt: TGCGCCAGCAGCGAAGGACGGCTAGCGGAATACCAAGAGACCCAGTACTTC
j_gene: TRBJ2-7; v_gene: TRBV29-1; d_gene: .; len: 14; CDR3aa: CSVAVRVGAYEQYF; CDR3nt: TGCAGCGTCGCCGTGCGGGTGGGCGCCTACGAGCAGTACTTC
j_gene: TRBJ2-7; v_gene: TRBV4-2; d_gene: TRBD1; len: 17; CDR3aa: CASSQTPGQGTTYEQYF; CDR3nt: TGTGCCAGCAGCCAGACTCCGGGACAGGGGACCACCTACGAGCAGTACTTC
j_gene: TRBJ1-1; v_gene: TRBV7-8; d_gene: TRBD1; len: 15; CDR3aa: CASSTWDRTNTEAFF; CDR3nt: TGTGCCAGCAGTACTTGGGACAGGACGAACACTGAAGCTTTCTTT
j_gene: TRBJ2-2; v_gene: TRBV6-1; d_gene: .; len: 13; CDR3aa: CASATGLAGELFF; CDR3nt: TGTGCCAGCGCAACAGGGCTTGCCGGGGAGCTGTTTTTT
j_gene: TRBJ1-4; v_gene: TRBV18; d_gene: .; len: 18; CDR3aa: CASSPPWGVGATNEKLFF; CDR3nt: TGTGCCAGCTCACCACCGTGGGGGGTAGGAGCAACTAATGAAAAACTGTTTTTT
j_gene: TRBJ1-2; v_gene: TRBV5-6; d_gene: .; len: 18; CDR3aa: CASSLGSGQLIPNYGYTF; CDR3nt: TGTGCCAGCAGCTTGGGGTCCGGACAGCTAATCCCCAACTATGGCTACACCTTC
j_gene: TRBJ2-7; v_gene: TRBV6-5; d_gene: TRBD2; len: 14; CDR3aa: CASTWEAGGYEQYF; CDR3nt: TGTGCCAGCACCTGGGAAGCGGGGGGGTACGAGCAGTACTTC
j_gene: TRBJ1-4; v_gene: TRBV6-1; d_gene: .; len: 11; CDR3aa: CASRENEKLFF; CDR3nt: TGTGCCAGCAGAGAGAATGAAAAACTGTTTTTT
j_gene: TRBJ1-1; v_gene: TRBV7-2; d_gene: .; len: 15; CDR3aa: CASSLWGTVDTEAFF; CDR3nt: TGTGCCAGCAGCTTGTGGGGGACTGTGGACACTGAAGCTTTCTTT
j_gene: TRBJ2-7; v_gene: TRBV19; d_gene: .; len: 11; CDR3aa: CASSGGHEQYF; CDR3nt: TGTGCCAGTAGTGGCGGCCACGAGCAGTACTTC
j_gene: TRBJ2-3; v_gene: TRBV10-3; d_gene: TRBD2; len: 15; CDR3aa: CAIAGGGHHTDTQYF; CDR3nt: TGTGCCATCGCGGGGGGGGGCCATCATACGGATACGCAGTATTTT
j_gene: TRBJ2-7; v_gene: TRBV28; d_gene: .; len: 13; CDR3aa: CASSPSGGYEQYF; CDR3nt: TGTGCCAGCAGCCCAAGCGGCGGTTACGAGCAGTACTTC
j_gene: TRBJ2-7; v_gene: TRBV11-1; d_gene: TRBD2; len: 15; CDR3aa: CASSRNIAGGYEQYF; CDR3nt: TGTGCCAGCAGCCGGAACATAGCGGGAGGTTACGAGCAGTACTTC
j_gene: TRBJ1-2; v_gene: TRBV28; d_gene: .; len: 16; CDR3aa: CASSFLGGTLNYGYTF; CDR3nt: TGTGCCAGCAGTTTTCTGGGGGGAACCCTCAACTATGGCTACACCTTC
j_gene: TRBJ2-3; v_gene: TRBV6-4; d_gene: .; len: 13; CDR3aa: CASSDQQTDTQYF; CDR3nt: TGTGCCAGCAGTGACCAACAGACAGATACGCAGTATTTT
j_gene: TRBJ2-7; v_gene: TRBV6-1; d_gene: .; len: 13; CDR3aa: CASSEHRTYEQYF; CDR3nt: TGTGCCAGCAGTGAACACAGAACCTACGAGCAGTACTTC
j_gene: TRBJ1-3; v_gene: TRBV5-1; d_gene: TRBD1; len: 15; CDR3aa: CASSLGQGLGNTIYF; CDR3nt: TGCGCCAGCAGCTTGGGACAGGGACTCGGAAACACCATATATTTT
j_gene: TRBJ2-1; v_gene: TRBV27; d_gene: TRBD1; len: 14; CDR3aa: CASIGQGMANEQFF; CDR3nt: TGTGCCAGCATAGGACAGGGGATGGCCAATGAGCAGTTCTTC
j_gene: TRBJ2-5; v_gene: TRBV6-6; d_gene: TRBD2; len: 16; CDR3aa: CASSYDRRGKKETQYF; CDR3nt: TGTGCCAGCAGTTACGACCGGCGGGGGAAGAAAGAGACCCAGTACTTC
j_gene: TRBJ2-3; v_gene: TRBV7-9; d_gene: .; len: 16; CDR3aa: CASSSGQADITDTQYF; CDR3nt: TGTGCCAGCAGCTCGGGACAAGCGGATATCACAGATACGCAGTATTTT
j_gene: TRBJ2-7; v_gene: TRBV6-1; d_gene: TRBD2; len: 15; CDR3aa: CASSEATSGSYEQYF; CDR3nt: TGTGCCAGCAGTGAAGCGACTAGCGGGTCTTACGAGCAGTACTTC
j_gene: TRBJ2-5; v_gene: TRBV7-9; d_gene: .; len: 11; CDR3aa: CASSPAREQYF; CDR3nt: TGTGCCAGCAGCCCCGCCCGGGAGCAGTACTTC
j_gene: TRBJ2-7; v_gene: TRBV6-5; d_gene: TRBD2; len: 15; CDR3aa: CASSRTSGRAAEQYF; CDR3nt: TGTGCCAGCAGTCGGACTAGCGGGAGGGCGGCCGAGCAGTACTTC
j_gene: TRBJ2-5; v_gene: TRBV9; d_gene: .; len: 15; CDR3aa: CASDYGGTIQETQYF; CDR3nt: TGTGCCAGCGATTATGGGGGCACTATACAAGAGACCCAGTACTTC
j_gene: TRBJ2-7; v_gene: TRBV19; d_gene: .; len: 22; CDR3aa: CASSRNSPGFDERDKHIYEQYF; CDR3nt: TGTGCCAGTAGCCGAAATTCACCAGGTTTCGATGAACGGGACAAGCACATCTACGAGCAGTACTTC
j_gene: TRBJ2-1; v_gene: TRBV28; d_gene: .; len: 12; CDR3aa: CASSLQANEQFF; CDR3nt: TGTGCCAGCAGTCTTCAAGCCAATGAGCAGTTCTTC
j_gene: TRBJ2-7; v_gene: TRBV27; d_gene: .; len: 15; CDR3aa: CASRLIAALPYEQYF; CDR3nt: TGTGCCAGCCGCTTAATCGCGGCGCTTCCCTACGAGCAGTACTTC
j_gene: TRBJ2-5; v_gene: TRBV29-1; d_gene: .; len: 13; CDR3aa: CSVGRENQETQYF; CDR3nt: TGCAGCGTTGGCAGGGAAAACCAAGAGACCCAGTACTTC
j_gene: TRBJ2-3; v_gene: TRBV28; d_gene: TRBD2; len: 14; CDR3aa: CASSSGRVADTQYF; CDR3nt: TGTGCCAGCAGTAGCGGGAGGGTGGCAGATACGCAGTATTTT
j_gene: TRBJ2-1; v_gene: TRBV2; d_gene: TRBD2; len: 15; CDR3aa: CASASGLAAYNEQFF; CDR3nt: TGTGCCAGCGCCTCGGGACTAGCGGCCTACAATGAGCAGTTCTTC
j_gene: TRBJ2-3; v_gene: TRBV28; d_gene: .; len: 12; CDR3aa: CASSTPGRLQYF; CDR3nt: TGTGCCAGCAGCACCCCCGGCAGGCTGCAGTATTTT
j_gene: TRBJ2-3; v_gene: TRBV6-1; d_gene: TRBD2; len: 15; CDR3aa: CASSEGGTITDTQYF; CDR3nt: TGTGCCAGCAGTGAAGGTGGGACTATAACAGATACGCAGTATTTT
j_gene: TRBJ2-7; v_gene: TRBV28; d_gene: .; len: 17; CDR3aa: CASSSMPDSEYSYEQYF; CDR3nt: TGTGCCAGCAGTTCTATGCCGGACAGCGAATACTCCTACGAGCAGTACTTC
j_gene: TRBJ1-1; v_gene: TRBV5-6; d_gene: TRBD1; len: 16; CDR3aa: CASSLAGQGLNTEAFF; CDR3nt: TGTGCCAGCAGCTTGGCGGGACAGGGATTGAACACTGAAGCTTTCTTT
j_gene: TRBJ2-7; v_gene: TRBV11-2; d_gene: TRBD1; len: 14; CDR3aa: CASSLTGPHYEQYF; CDR3nt: TGTGCCAGCAGCTTGACAGGGCCCCACTACGAGCAGTACTTC